This T cell receptor (beta chain) came from a study of blood T cell repertoires in COVID-19. Whole-study context: Material from acute and convalescent COVID-19 was sourced from the United States, Italy and Spain. From T cells, B-cell-depleted T cells, or PBMCs came the material, which was cDNA or gDNA.

Germline CDR1 reads LGHNA; CDR2 reads YNFKEQ. V was clipped by 1 base and J by 3 bases, with 24 bases between them. The CDR3 consists of 19 residues. This clone was recorded a few times. Under the authors' procedure: How many nucleated cells were present was estimated from reference gene primer amplification. This table comes from immunoSEQ multiplex PCR, and its TCRdb copy is limited to in-frame clones, with some not included. The V and J calls and clone size are taken from that table; D and trimming were inferred from the DNA. The profile shows roughly 230,000 clones, about 86% of them singletons. The sample consisted of peripheral blood. V gene TRBV4-2 combines with J gene TRBJ1-2; D remains ambiguous. The receptor was derived from a man aged 35-49 years with active or convalescent COVID-19. CDR3 bases: TGTGCCAGCAGCCAAGTCGGAGGGAGAAAGACCATTAAAGACTATGGCTACACCTTC. Translation: CASSQVGGRKTIKDYGYTF.